This TCR beta chain was profiled in a study of blood T cell repertoires in COVID-19. The V gene's germline CDR1 is KGHSH and CDR2 LQKENI. V lost 3 bases and J 8 bases, leaving 13 bases between the germline ends. This CDR3 is 14 amino acids long. The table came from immunoSEQ multiplex PCR; TCRdb's copy has only in-frame clones and leaves some out. The sample shows 410,000 or so clones, roughly 90% of them seen only once. Sequenced: peripheral blood. This clonotype originated in a middle-aged woman with COVID-19, enrolled during active disease. This chain connects TRBV18 to TRBJ1-4; D might be TRBD1 (5 bases). CDR3 sequence reads: CASSPRDLGEKLFF. The CDR3 DNA reads TGTGCCAGCTCACCTCGGGACTTAGGAGAAAAACTGTTTTTT.